This paragraph covers one T cell receptor (beta chain) sequence. Germline trimming cut 3 bases from V and 5 bases from J; bases unmatched to any gene: 7. CDR1 and CDR2 from the germline V gene are MDHEN and SYDVKM. The CDR3 spans 14 residues. Sequencing was performed with immunoSEQ multiplex PCR; in TCRdb, only in-frame clones are kept and a portion is missing. The data hold about 110,000 clones, with about 90% observed a single time. The data stem from a study of T cell changes during pregnancy in multiple sclerosis. The chain has TRBV28 and TRBJ2-7; TRBD1 matches 7 bases. This clonotype was obtained from a female donor with multiple sclerosis, enrolled in a pregnancy study. Sequenced material: peripheral blood, taken in the third trimester of pregnancy. The CDR3 reads CASSFTGEANEQYF. The CDR3 DNA reads TGTGCCAGCAGTTTTACAGGGGAAGCCAACGAGCAGTACTTC.